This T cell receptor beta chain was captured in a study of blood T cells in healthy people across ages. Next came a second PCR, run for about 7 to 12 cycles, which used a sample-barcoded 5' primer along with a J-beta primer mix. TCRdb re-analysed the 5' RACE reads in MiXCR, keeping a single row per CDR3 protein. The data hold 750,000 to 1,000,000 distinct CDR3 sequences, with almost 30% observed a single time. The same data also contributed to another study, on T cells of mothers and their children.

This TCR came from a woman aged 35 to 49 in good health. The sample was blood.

The CDR3 loop reads CASSSQGVGTGELFF. The CDR3 nucleotides are TGCGCCAGCAGCTCCCAGGGGGTTGGCACCGGGGAGCTGTTTTTT. The rearrangement links TRBV5-1 to TRBJ2-2; 7 nucleotides match TRBD1. The CDR3 length is 15 residues. CDR1 is SGHRS, CDR2 YFSETQ, per germline. J gave up 4 bases and V 3 bases, and 6 bases lay outside the gene matches.